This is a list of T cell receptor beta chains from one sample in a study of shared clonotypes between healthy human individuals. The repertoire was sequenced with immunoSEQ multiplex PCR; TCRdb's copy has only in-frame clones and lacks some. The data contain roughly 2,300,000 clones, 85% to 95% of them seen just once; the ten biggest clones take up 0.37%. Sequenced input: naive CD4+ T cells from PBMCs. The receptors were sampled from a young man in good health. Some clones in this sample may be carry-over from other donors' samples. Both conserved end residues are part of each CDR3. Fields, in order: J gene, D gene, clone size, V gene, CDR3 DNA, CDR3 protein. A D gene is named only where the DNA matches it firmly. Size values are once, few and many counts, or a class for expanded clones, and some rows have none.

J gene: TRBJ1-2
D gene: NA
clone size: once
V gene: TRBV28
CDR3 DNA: TGTGCCAGCAGCCTAGGAGGTTCTAACTATGGCTACACCTTC
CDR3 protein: CASSLGGSNYGYTF

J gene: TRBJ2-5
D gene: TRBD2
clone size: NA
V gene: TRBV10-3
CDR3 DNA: TGTGCCATCAGTGAGGAGAAGCTAGCGGGAGAGACCCAGTACTTC
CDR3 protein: CAISEEKLAGETQYF

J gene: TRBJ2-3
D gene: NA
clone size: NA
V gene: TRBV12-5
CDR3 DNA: TGTGCTAGTAGTGAGAGGACAGATACGCAGTATTTT
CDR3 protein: CASSERTDTQYF

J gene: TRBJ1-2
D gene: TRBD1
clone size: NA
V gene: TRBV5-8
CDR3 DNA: TGTGCCAGCAGCTTGAGGGGGCTCGGCTATGGCTACACCTTC
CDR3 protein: CASSLRGLGYGYTF

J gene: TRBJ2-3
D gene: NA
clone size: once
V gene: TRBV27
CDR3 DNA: TGTGCCAGCAGTTTGAGGCGATCCACCGCTAGCACAGATACGCAGTATTTT
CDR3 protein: CASSLRRSTASTDTQYF

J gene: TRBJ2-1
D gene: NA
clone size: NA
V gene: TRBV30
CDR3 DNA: TGTGCCTGGAAGAGGGGCGCGGTCTATGAGCAGTTCTTC
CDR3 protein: CAWKRGAVYEQFF

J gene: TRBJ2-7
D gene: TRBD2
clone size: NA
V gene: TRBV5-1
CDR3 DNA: TGCGCCAGCAGCTTGTATCCGGGTCTAGCGGGCACCGACTACGAGCAGTACTTC
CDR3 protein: CASSLYPGLAGTDYEQYF

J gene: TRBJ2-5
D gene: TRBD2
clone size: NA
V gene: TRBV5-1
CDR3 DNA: TGCGCCAGCAGCTTGGGACTAGCGGGACACCAAGAGACCCAGTACTTC
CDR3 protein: CASSLGLAGHQETQYF

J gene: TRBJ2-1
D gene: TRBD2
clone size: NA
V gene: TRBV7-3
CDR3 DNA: TGTGCCAGCAGCTCCTACCTCCCACTGGGCGGGAGCAGCTCCTACAATGAGCAGTTCTTC
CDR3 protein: CASSSYLPLGGSSSYNEQFF

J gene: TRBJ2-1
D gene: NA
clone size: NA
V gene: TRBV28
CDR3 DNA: TGTGCCAGCACCGAGGGACTGCTCTACAATGAGCAGTTCTTC
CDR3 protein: CASTEGLLYNEQFF

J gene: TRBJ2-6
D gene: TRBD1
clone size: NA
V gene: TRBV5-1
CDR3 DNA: TGCGCCAGCAGCTTATTACCGGGACAGGGTAACTCTGGGGCCAACGTCCTGACTTTC
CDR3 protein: CASSLLPGQGNSGANVLTF

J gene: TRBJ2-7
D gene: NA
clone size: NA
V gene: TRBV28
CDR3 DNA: TGTGCCAGCAGTTTGGCGGCAGTTACCTACGAGCAGTACTTC
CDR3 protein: CASSLAAVTYEQYF

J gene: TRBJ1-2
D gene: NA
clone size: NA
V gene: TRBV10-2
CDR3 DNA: TGCGCCAGCAGGGAACGGCTAGGGGGCTACACCTTC
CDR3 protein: CASRERLGGYTF

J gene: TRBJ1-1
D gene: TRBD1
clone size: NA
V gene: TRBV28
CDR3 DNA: TGTGCCAGCAGCCGCGTTCGACAGGGAGGTGAAGCTTTCTTT
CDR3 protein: CASSRVRQGGEAFF

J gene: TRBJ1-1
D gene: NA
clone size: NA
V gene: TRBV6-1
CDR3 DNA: TGTGCCAGCAGTGATTTGTCCAGGGGAATATTAGCTGAAGCTTTCTTT
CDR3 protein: CASSDLSRGILAEAFF

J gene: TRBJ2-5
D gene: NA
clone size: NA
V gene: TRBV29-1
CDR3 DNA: TGCAGCGTTGGTCCGGGCTTTCAAGAGACCCAGTACTTC
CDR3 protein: CSVGPGFQETQYF

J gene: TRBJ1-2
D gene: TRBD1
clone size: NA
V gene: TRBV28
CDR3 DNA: TGTGCCAGCAGTACCCCAGGGGGTGGCTATGGCTACACCTTC
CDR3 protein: CASSTPGGGYGYTF

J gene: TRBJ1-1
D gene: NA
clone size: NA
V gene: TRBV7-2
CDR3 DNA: TGTGCCAGCAGCTTAGGGGTAATAAACACTGAAGCTTTCTTT
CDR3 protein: CASSLGVINTEAFF